In its sample, the clone carrying this T cell receptor (beta chain) was seen once. These data belong to a study of blood T cell repertoires in COVID-19. Looked up from germline, CDR1 is GTSNPN and CDR2 is SVGIG (reference sequence). The CDR3 is made up of 12 amino acids. V gave up 7 bases and J gave up 2 bases, with 9 bases separating them. Profiling relied on immunoSEQ multiplex PCR, and the TCRdb table lists in-frame clones only, not all of them. The data contain some 170,000 clones, roughly 89% of them singletons. V usage is TRBV30 and J usage is TRBJ2-4, with D possibly being TRBD2 (6 bases). The sample comprised peripheral blood. The sequence was collected from a woman in her 50s with acute or convalescent COVID-19. In DNA, the CDR3 is TGTGCCTTCGGGAGCACCAAAAACATTCAGTACTTC. Its protein is CAFGSTKNIQYF. The full variable domain, completed using reference TRBV30 and TRBJ2-4, is SQTIHQWPATLVQPVGSPLSLECTVEGTSNPNLYWYRQAAGRGLQLLFYSVGIGQISSEVPQNLSASRPQDRQFILSSKKLLLSDSGFYLCAFGSTKNIQYFGAGTRLSVL.